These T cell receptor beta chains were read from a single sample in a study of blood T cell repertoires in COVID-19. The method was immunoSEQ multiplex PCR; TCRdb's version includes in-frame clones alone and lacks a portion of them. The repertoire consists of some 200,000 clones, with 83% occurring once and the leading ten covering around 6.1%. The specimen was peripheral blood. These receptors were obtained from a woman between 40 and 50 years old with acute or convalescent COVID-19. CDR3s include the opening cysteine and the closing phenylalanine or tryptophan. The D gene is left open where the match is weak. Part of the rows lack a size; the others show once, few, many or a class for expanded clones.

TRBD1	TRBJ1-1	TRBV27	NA	TGTGCCAGCAGTAAGGGGGCGCGTACTGAAGCTTTCTTT	CASSKGARTEAFF
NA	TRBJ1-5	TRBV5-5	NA	TGTGCCAGCAGCTCCGCATCAGGGAGCAATCAGCCCCAGCATTTT	CASSSASGSNQPQHF
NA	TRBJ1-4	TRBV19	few	TGTGCCAGTAGTCCTGGCCAGGGATATAAACTGTTTTTT	CASSPGQGYKLFF
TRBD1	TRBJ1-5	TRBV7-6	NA	TGTGCCAGCAGCCCATATACAGGGGGGCAAGGCAATCAGCCCCAGCATTTT	CASSPYTGGQGNQPQHF
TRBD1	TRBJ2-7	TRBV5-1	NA	TGCGCCAGCAGCTTGAGAACCGGGACAGACCCGTACGAGCAGTACTTC	CASSLRTGTDPYEQYF
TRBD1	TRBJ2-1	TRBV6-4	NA	TGTGCCAGCAGTGACGGCAGGGGGCCCTACAATGAGCAGTTCTTC	CASSDGRGPYNEQFF
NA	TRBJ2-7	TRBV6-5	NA	TGTGCCAGCGGAGAACAGGGATATCCATCCGAGCAGTACTTC	CASGEQGYPSEQYF
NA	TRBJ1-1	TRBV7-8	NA	TGTGCCAGCAGCTTAGTGCAAAGACCCTCGGAGGAAGCTTTCTTT	CASSLVQRPSEEAFF
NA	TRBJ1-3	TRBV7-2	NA	TGTGCCAGCAGCGCGGGACGGTCTTGGAGCACCATATATTTT	CASSAGRSWSTIYF
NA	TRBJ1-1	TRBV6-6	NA	TGTGCCAGCAGTTACTCGCAGACAACTGAAGCTTTCTTT	CASSYSQTTEAFF
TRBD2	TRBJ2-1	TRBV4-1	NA	TGCGCCAGCAGCCAAATACTCCAGACTAGCGGGAGAAGCTCCTACAATGAGCAGTTCTTC	CASSQILQTSGRSSYNEQFF